Listed below are T cell receptor beta chains from one sample, sequenced in a study of blood T cell repertoires in COVID-19. Profiled with immunoSEQ multiplex PCR; TCRdb holds only in-frame clones, not every one. The profile shows some 120,000 clones, approximately 81% of them singletons. The sample comprised peripheral blood. All receptors come from a woman in her forties or fifties with acute or convalescent COVID-19. The CDR3 runs from the conserved cysteine through the conserved F or W. The D gene is left open where the match is weak. Expanded clones are given a class, and other clones once, few, many or no size at all.

V: TRBV29-1
D: .
J: TRBJ2-6
size: .
CDR3: CSVEGRLGESGANVLTF

V: TRBV3-1/TRBV3-2
D: .
J: TRBJ1-1
size: .
CDR3: CASSPMTGGGHTEAFF

V: TRBV7-3
D: TRBD2
J: TRBJ2-7
size: few
CDR3: CASSLTSGSSYEQYF

V: TRBV11-2
D: TRBD2
J: TRBJ2-7
size: .
CDR3: CAGRAGGPSYEQYF

V: TRBV7-6
D: .
J: TRBJ2-7
size: .
CDR3: CASSLAGGGRDEQYF

V: TRBV7-9
D: .
J: TRBJ1-1
size: .
CDR3: CASSEGNGNMWTEAFF

V: TRBV10-3
D: TRBD1
J: TRBJ1-2
size: .
CDR3: CAISDQGAYGYTF

V: TRBV5-1
D: .
J: TRBJ2-7
size: .
CDR3: CASSLDPSSYEQYF

V: TRBV19
D: TRBD2
J: TRBJ2-3
size: .
CDR3: CASSILTSEAPTQYF

V: TRBV19
D: TRBD1
J: TRBJ1-5
size: .
CDR3: CASTPRDSRNQPQHF

V: TRBV29-1
D: .
J: TRBJ1-4
size: .
CDR3: CSAGRGLNEKLFF

V: TRBV19
D: .
J: TRBJ1-4
size: .
CDR3: CASSVAGGEKLFF

V: TRBV24-1
D: .
J: TRBJ2-3
size: .
CDR3: CATSDFADTQYF

V: TRBV3-1/TRBV3-2
D: .
J: TRBJ2-2
size: .
CDR3: CASSQESSRGSFPGELFF

V: TRBV5-4
D: TRBD1
J: TRBJ1-2
size: .
CDR3: CASSLGTGPSGYTF

V: TRBV2
D: TRBD2
J: TRBJ2-7
size: .
CDR3: CASKGTSSPYEQYF